Shown below are 14 T cell receptor beta chains from a single sample sequenced in a study of cytomegalovirus exposure and HLA in healthy donors. Vbeta (60) and Jbeta (13) primers were used in the PCR. Clones were sequenced by immunoSEQ multiplex PCR, and TCRdb holds only the in-frame ones, with some missing. The table lists approximately 220,000 clones, approximately 80% of them singletons, with 0.71% in the top ten. The material sequenced was PBMCs. These receptors were collected from a boy aged 2 to 10 in good health and CMV-seronegative.

The chain carries TRBV5-1 and TRBJ2-7, with 7 positions matching TRBD2. CDR1 is SGHRS, CDR2 YFSETQ, per germline. The J segment lost 5 bases and the V segment lost 5 bases, leaving 10 bases of the junction unmatched. The CDR3 consists of 14 residues. The DNA of the CDR3 is TGCGCCAGCAGGGGCGGGAGTTTGGCCCACGAGCAGTACTTC. The encoded protein is CASRGGSLAHEQYF.

The rearrangement uses TRBV9 and TRBJ2-3; 10 nucleotides match TRBD1. There are 15 residues in the CDR3. The V gene's germline CDR1 is SGDLS and CDR2 YYNGEE. Trimming at V came to 3 bases and at J to 4 bases, leaving 5 bases not matched to a gene. CDR3 DNA: TGTGCCAGCAGCGCCCGGGACAGGGGAGCAGATACGCAGTATTTT. Translated, it gives CASSARDRGADTQYF.

V usage is TRBV19 and J usage is TRBJ2-7; possibly TRBD1 for D (6 bases). From germline, CDR1 is LNHDA and CDR2 SQIVND (reference sequence). V was trimmed by 3 bases and J by 7 bases, leaving 10 bases between them. There are 12 residues in the CDR3. The CDR3 DNA follows: TGTGCCAGTAGTATCCCTGGACAGGAGCAGTACTTC. This translates into CASSIPGQEQYF. The full variable domain, rest sourced from reference TRBV19 and TRBJ2-7, is DGGITQSPKYLFRKEGQNVTLSCEQNLNHDAMYWYRQDPGQGLRLIYYSQIVNDFQKGDIAEGYSVSREKKESFPLTVTSAQKNPTAFYLCASSIPGQEQYFGPGTRLTVT.

The V call is TRBV29-1, the J call TRBJ1-1; TRBD1 matches at 11 bases. Germline-derived CDR1 and CDR2 are SQVTM and ANQGSEA. V shed 2 bases and J 3 bases; nucleotides not matched to a gene: 2. The CDR3 is 14 residues long. CDR3 amino acids: CSVELGQGDTEAFF. The CDR3 bases are TGCAGCGTTGAATTGGGACAGGGGGACACTGAAGCTTTCTTT.

The chain employs TRBV6-5 and TRBJ2-7, with 7 bases matching TRBD1. CDR1 and CDR2 (germline): MNHEY, SVGAGI. The CDR3 consists of 15 residues. J lost 6 bases, V lost 2 bases, and 10 bases had no gene match. The CDR3 reads CASSYEGAGSREQYF. CDR3 DNA: TGTGCCAGCAGTTACGAGGGGGCAGGTTCGCGCGAGCAGTACTTC.

The CDR3, as DNA: TGTGCCAGCAGCGCACAGGGGGGCAGGAACACTGAAGCTTTCTTT. Its protein product is CASSAQGGRNTEAFF. The chain has TRBV9 and TRBJ1-1, with 8 bases that match TRBD1. CDR1 is SGDLS, CDR2 YYNGEE, per germline. Trimming cost V 3 bases and J 1 base; bases outside gene matches: 5. This CDR3 is built from 15 residues. Looking up the rest from reference TRBV9 and TRBJ1-1 gives the full variable domain: DSGVTQTPKHLITATGQRVTLRCSPRSGDLSVYWYQQSLDQGLQFLIQYYNGEERAKGNILERFSAQQFPDLHSELNLSSLELGDSALYFCASSAQGGRNTEAFFGQGTRLTVV.

V gene TRBV6-6 combines with J gene TRBJ2-7, with 8 bases aligning to TRBD1. Per germline, CDR1 MNHNY and CDR2 SVGAGI (reference sequence). The J segment lost 3 bases and the V segment lost 0 bases, leaving 4 bases of the junction unmatched. CDR3 length: 15 residues. Written as DNA, the CDR3 is TGTGCCAGCAGTTACTCGACAGGGGCGTACTACGAGCAGTACTTC. It specifies CASSYSTGAYYEQYF.

The rearrangement uses TRBV10-1 and TRBJ2-5; TRBD1 aligns across 7 bases. Unmatched junction bases numbered 10, after V lost 10 bases and J lost 5 bases. CDR1 WNHNN and CDR2 SYGVQD come from the germline V gene (reference sequence). The CDR3 spans 13 residues. The CDR3 DNA reads TGCGCCATCGACAGGGACCAGGAGGAGACCCAGTACTTC. It specifies CAIDRDQEETQYF.

This chain uses TRBV6-5 with TRBJ2-5, with 12 bases identical to TRBD2. CDR1 MNHEY and CDR2 SVGAGI come from the germline V gene. This CDR3 contains 13 residues. The V and J ends lost 10 bases and 4 bases, in that order; junction bases with no gene match: 4. In DNA form, the CDR3 reads TGTGCCACCCTAGCGGGAGGGGTAGAGACCCAGTACTTC. It translates to CATLAGGVETQYF.

This clone was seen only a few times. The rearrangement links TRBV5-4 to TRBJ1-4; D unresolved. This CDR3 has 13 amino acids. Germline lookup yields CDR1 SGHNT and CDR2 YYREEE (reference sequence). Between the trimmed V and J ends, which lost 0 bases and 5 bases, there was a span of 5 bases. DNA of the CDR3: TGTGCCAGCAGCTTGGGTTTAAATGAAAAACTGTTTTTT. Residues: CASSLGLNEKLFF.

The rearrangement links TRBV4-1 to TRBJ2-5; 8 bases fit TRBD1. The J call is doubtful: the DNA matches TRBJ2-7 better. Germline V gives CDR1 MGHRA, CDR2 YSYEKL. The CDR3 is made up of 13 amino acids. The CDR3 reads CASSQYGQGEQYF. CDR3 sequence (DNA): TGCGCCAGCAGCCAATATGGACAGGGCGAGCAGTACTTC.

A few counts support this clone. The rearrangement links TRBV5-1 to TRBJ2-7, with a tentative D call TRBD1 (5 bases). Trimming took off 9 bases at V and 0 bases at J, with 16 bases between the two ends. From germline, CDR1 is SGHRS and CDR2 YFSETQ. The CDR3 extends over 14 amino acids. The CDR3 here is CANSSGYSSYEQYF. The CDR3 bases are TGCGCCAACTCCTCAGGGTACAGCTCCTACGAGCAGTACTTC.

The V call is TRBV13, the J call TRBJ2-7; 10 bases line up with TRBD1. After removal of 5 bases from V and 6 bases from J, the junction contained 16 bases not matched to a gene. The CDR3 runs to 17 residues. Germline CDR1 PRHDT, CDR2 FYEKMQ (reference sequence). CDR3 region: CASSPEYRGQGTGEQYF. DNA for the CDR3: TGTGCCAGCAGCCCCGAGTACCGGGGACAGGGGACGGGCGAGCAGTACTTC.

V usage is TRBV19 and J usage is TRBJ2-4; weak D call: TRBD1 (5 bases). Trimming pared 11 bases from V and 5 bases from J, leaving 13 bases between. Germline V gene sequence: CDR1 LNHDA, CDR2 SQIVND (reference sequence). The CDR3 length is 12 residues. The CDR3 nucleotides read TGTGCCCGACAGAGTCGAGAAAACATTCAGTACTTC. Translated: CARQSRENIQYF.